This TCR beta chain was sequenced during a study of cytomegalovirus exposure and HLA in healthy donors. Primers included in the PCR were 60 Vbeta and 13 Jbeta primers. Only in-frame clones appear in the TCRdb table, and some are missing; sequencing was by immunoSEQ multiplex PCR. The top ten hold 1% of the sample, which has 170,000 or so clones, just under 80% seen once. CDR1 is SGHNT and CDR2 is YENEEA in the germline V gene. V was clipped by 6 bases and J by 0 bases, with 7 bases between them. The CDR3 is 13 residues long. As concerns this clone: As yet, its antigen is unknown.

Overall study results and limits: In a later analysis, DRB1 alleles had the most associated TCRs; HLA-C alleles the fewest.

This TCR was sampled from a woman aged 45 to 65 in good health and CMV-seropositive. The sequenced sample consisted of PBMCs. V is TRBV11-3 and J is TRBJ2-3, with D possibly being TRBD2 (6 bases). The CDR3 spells CASSGTSTDTQYF. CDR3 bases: TGTGCCAGCAGTGGGACTAGCACAGATACGCAGTATTTT.